This entry is about one TCR beta chain. This sample is part of a study of relationships among human T cell subsets. Semiquantitative ARM-PCR amplified T cell receptor alpha and beta CDR3 regions from mRNA. ARM-PCR used tagged nested gene-specific primers, then communal superprimers for exponential amplification. Each CDR3 protein gets one entry after TCRdb re-called the multiplex PCR reads with MiXCR. The top ten clones hold under 40% of a sample with around 14,000 distinct CDR3 sequences, about 60% of them seen once. Germline CDR1 SEHNR, CDR2 FQNEAQ (reference sequence). This CDR3 has 14 amino acids. V was shortened by 1 base and J by 5 bases, with 9 bases between the two germline ends.

The receptor's source is a middle-aged man in good health. The gene calls are TRBV7-9 and TRBJ2-1; no firm D call. The specimen was total T cells sorted from blood. The CDR3 nucleotides are TGTGCCAGCAGCTTAGGTCTGGTTAACAATGAGCAGTTCTTC. It yields the protein CASSLGLVNNEQFF.